Sequencing of this T cell receptor (beta chain) was carried out in a study of blood T cell repertoires in COVID-19 (dated by TCRdb to the early 2020s). Turning to the overall study: The collaborator samples originated in the United States, Italy and Spain and spanned the acute and convalescent phases of COVID-19. Deeply sampled blood TCRbeta repertoires from subjects exposed to, actively infected with, or recovered from COVID-19 were included in the dataset. Nearly every sample came with metadata listing a de-identified subject ID, COVID-19 status, age in years and sex. HLA class I and class II types, where available, came from metadata supplied by the sample provider rather than from assay-based typing. Samples came from the ongoing ImmuneRACE study (first 160 participants) plus 1,254 subjects from 6 global collaborators. The prospective study material was composed of cDNA or gDNA derived from T cells, B-cell-depleted T cells, or PBMCs. The repertoires were made available in a free public database intended to serve as a resource for research on the immune response to SARS-CoV-2. Here is what the overall study found, with its caveats: Clinical and demographic metadata were provided uncurated, with the amount varying by source and participant.

A word on this clone: Its antigen remains unidentified. Per-nucleotide qualities are absent, and no much larger clonotype sits a single base away.

TCRbeta CDR3 regions were amplified from genomic DNA using the immunoSEQ Assay, a bias-controlled multiplex PCR. As for the authors' bioinformatics: Within the assay, amplification of reference gene primers was used to estimate how many nucleated cells each sample contained. Sequence reads were collapsed and filtered to measure the absolute abundance of every unique TCRbeta CDR3 rearrangement. Productive Simpson clonality was computed per sample as the square root of Simpson's diversity index over productive rearrangements. TCRdb took this table from immuneACCESS and kept in-frame rearrangements with V and J called. Such tables lack part of the clones; where checked against another copy, unresolved V genes explain under half of the gap, and the rest is unexplained. V, J and clone size derive from that table, while D and trimming were established from the DNA sequence. The sample records approximately 360,000 clones, about 89% of which are singletons. 1% to 1.5% of the sample lies in the top ten.

Whole blood was collected in K2EDTA tubes by collaborating institutions according to the institutions' own protocols. Collaborator samples were shipped for TCRbeta analysis as frozen whole blood, isolated PBMCs, or DNA extracted from either sample type. The sequenced sample was peripheral blood. This clonotype was obtained from a man aged 40-49 years with acute or convalescent COVID-19.

The CDR3: CASSEGSGGLTEYF. The sequenced DNA: TGTGCCAGCAGTGAAGGCAGTGGAGGGCTGACCGAGTATTTT. The chain employs TRBV6-1 and TRBJ2-3; perhaps TRBD2 is the D gene, with 6 bases matching. CDR1 is given as MNHNS and CDR2 as SASEGT, both from the germline V gene. Including the terminal cysteine and phenylalanine, the CDR3 comprises 14 residues. This entry keeps only the CDR3 DNA: 42 bases, framed from base 1. V was cut back by 1 base and J by 13 bases, leaving a gap of 18 bases between them.